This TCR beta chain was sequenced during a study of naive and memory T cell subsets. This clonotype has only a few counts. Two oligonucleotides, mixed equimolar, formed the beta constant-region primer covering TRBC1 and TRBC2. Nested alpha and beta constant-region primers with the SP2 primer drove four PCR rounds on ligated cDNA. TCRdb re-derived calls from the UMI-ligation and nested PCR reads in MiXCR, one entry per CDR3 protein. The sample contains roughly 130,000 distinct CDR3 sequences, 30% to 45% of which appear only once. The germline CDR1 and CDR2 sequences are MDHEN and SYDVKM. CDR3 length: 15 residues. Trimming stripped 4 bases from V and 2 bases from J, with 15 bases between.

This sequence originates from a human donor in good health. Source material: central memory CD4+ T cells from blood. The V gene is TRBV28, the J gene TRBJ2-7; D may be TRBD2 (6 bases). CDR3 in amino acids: CASSSSGLLTYEQYF. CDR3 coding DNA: TGTGCCAGCAGTTCGTCGGGACTCTTAACCTACGAGCAGTACTTC.